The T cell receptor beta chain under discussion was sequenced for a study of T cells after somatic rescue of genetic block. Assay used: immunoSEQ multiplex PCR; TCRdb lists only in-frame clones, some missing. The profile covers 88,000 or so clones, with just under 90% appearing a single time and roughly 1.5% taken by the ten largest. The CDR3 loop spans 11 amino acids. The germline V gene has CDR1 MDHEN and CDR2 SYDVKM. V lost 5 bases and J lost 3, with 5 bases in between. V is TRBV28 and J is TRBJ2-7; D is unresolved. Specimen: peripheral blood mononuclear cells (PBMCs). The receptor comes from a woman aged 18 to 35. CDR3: CASSVNYEQYF. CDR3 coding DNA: TGTGCCAGCAGTGTAAACTACGAGCAGTACTTC.